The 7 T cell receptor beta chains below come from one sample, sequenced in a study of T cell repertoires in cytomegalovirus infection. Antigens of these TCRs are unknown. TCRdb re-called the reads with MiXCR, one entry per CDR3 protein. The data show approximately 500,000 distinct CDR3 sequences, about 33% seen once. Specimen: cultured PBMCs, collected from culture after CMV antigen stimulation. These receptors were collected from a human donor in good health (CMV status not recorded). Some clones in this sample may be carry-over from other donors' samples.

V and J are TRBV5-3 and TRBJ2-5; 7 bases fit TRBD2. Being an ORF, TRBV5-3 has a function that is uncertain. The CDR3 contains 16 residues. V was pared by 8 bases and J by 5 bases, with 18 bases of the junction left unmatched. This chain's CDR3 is CASSLLGREPSETQYF. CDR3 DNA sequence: TGTGCCAGCAGCCTGCTTGGGCGGGAGCCATCGGAGACCCAGTACTTC.

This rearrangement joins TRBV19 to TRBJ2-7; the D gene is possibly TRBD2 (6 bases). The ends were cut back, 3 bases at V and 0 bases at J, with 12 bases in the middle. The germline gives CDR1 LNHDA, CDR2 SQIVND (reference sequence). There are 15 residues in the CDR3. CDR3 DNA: TGTGCCAGTAGTATCATAGCGGATTCCTCCTACGAGCAGTACTTC. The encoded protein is CASSIIADSSYEQYF.

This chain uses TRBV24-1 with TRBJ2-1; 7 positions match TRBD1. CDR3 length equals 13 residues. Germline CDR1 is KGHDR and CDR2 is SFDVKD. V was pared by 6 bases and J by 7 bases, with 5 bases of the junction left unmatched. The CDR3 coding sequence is TGTGCCACCAGTAAACAGGGGTCGAATGAGCAGTTCTTC. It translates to CATSKQGSNEQFF.

The CDR3 nucleotides are TGTGCCAGCAGCCAAGGGGGGACAGGCCGCTCGTCACCCCTCCACTTT. Amino acids: CASSQGGTGRSSPLHF. The rearrangement uses TRBV13 and TRBJ1-6; 8 nucleotides agree with TRBD1. CDR1 PRHDT and CDR2 FYEKMQ come from the germline V gene (reference sequence). The CDR3 extends over 16 amino acids. The junction had 13 bases not matched to a gene; V was cut back by 5 bases and J by 10 bases.

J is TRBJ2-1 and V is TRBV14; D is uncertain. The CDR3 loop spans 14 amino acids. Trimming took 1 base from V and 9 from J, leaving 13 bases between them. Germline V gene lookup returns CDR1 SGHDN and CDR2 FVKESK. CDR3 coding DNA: TGTGCCAGCAGCCAAGTAATGGCTAAGAGTGAGCAGTTCTTC. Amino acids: CASSQVMAKSEQFF.

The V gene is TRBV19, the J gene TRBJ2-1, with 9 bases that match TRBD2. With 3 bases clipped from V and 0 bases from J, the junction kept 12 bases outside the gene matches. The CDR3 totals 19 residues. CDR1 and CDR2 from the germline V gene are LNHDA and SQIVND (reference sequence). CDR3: CASSIALAGFLPSYNEQFF. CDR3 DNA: TGTGCCAGTAGTATTGCCCTAGCGGGATTCCTCCCCTCCTACAATGAGCAGTTCTTC. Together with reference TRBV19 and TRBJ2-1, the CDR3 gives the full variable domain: DGGITQSPKYLFRKEGQNVTLSCEQNLNHDAMYWYRQDPGQGLRLIYYSQIVNDFQKGDIAEGYSVSREKKESFPLTVTSAQKNPTAFYLCASSIALAGFLPSYNEQFFGPGTRLTVL.

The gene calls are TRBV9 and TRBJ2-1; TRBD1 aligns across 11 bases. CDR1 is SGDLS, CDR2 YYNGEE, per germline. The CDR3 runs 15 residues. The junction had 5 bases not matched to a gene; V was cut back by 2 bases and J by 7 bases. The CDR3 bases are TGTGCCAGCAGCGTCGGGGGGACAGGGGGAAATGAGCAGTTCTTC. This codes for CASSVGGTGGNEQFF.